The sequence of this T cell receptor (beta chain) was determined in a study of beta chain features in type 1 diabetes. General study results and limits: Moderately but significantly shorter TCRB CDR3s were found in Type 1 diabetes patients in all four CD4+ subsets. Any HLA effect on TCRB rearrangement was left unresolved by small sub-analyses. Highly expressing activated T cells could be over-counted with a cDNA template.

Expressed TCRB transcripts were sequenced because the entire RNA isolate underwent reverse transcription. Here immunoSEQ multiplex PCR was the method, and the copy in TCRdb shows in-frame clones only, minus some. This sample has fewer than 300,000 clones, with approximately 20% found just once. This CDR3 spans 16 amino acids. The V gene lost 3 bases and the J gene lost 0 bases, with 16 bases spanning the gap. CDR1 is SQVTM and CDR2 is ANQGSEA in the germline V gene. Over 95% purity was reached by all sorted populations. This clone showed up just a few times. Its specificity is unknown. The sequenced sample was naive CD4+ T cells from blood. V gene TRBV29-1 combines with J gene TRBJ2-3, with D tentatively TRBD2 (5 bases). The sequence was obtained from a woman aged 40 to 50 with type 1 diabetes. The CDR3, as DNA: TGCAGCGTTGACAGACGGATCCGGACTAGCACAGATACGCAGTATTTT. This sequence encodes CSVDRRIRTSTDTQYF.